These T cell receptor beta chains were read from a single sample in a study of blood T cells in healthy people across ages. TCRdb used MiXCR to reprocess the 5' RACE reads, holding one entry per CDR3 protein. Of more than 650,000 distinct CDR3 sequences detected, roughly 24% appear once; the ten largest clones hold 2.5% to 3.5%. These data were also reused for a study on T cells of mothers and their children.

The sample was blood. These receptors were taken from a boy younger than 18 in good health. Each CDR3 is given with its conserved first and last residue. A D gene is named only where the DNA matches it firmly. Size is stated for part of the rows, as once, few or many counts, or as a class when the clone is expanded.

CDR3 length: 12
D gene: -
clone size: few
J gene: TRBJ2-1
V gene: TRBV29-1
CDR3 DNA: TGCAGCGTCAGGGGGGAGGACAATGAGCAGTTCTTC
CDR3 protein: CSVRGEDNEQFF

CDR3 length: 16
D gene: TRBD2
clone size: -
J gene: TRBJ2-3
V gene: TRBV29-1
CDR3 DNA: TGCAGCGACCGGACTAGCGGGGAAACTAGCACAGATACGCAGTATTTT
CDR3 protein: CSDRTSGETSTDTQYF

CDR3 length: 18
D gene: TRBD1
clone size: few
J gene: TRBJ2-2
V gene: TRBV28
CDR3 DNA: TGTGCCAGCAGTTTAAGCGGACAGGTCTTTTTCGACACCGGGGAGCTGTTTTTT
CDR3 protein: CASSLSGQVFFDTGELFF

CDR3 length: 13
D gene: -
clone size: few
J gene: TRBJ2-5
V gene: TRBV12-3/TRBV12-4
CDR3 DNA: TGTGCCAGCAGTTTCGGGCAGGGGAAGACCCAGTACTTC
CDR3 protein: CASSFGQGKTQYF

CDR3 length: 14
D gene: -
clone size: -
J gene: TRBJ1-1
V gene: TRBV7-9
CDR3 DNA: TGTGCCAGCGGAGGATCTCAAAGAAACACTGAAGCTTTCTTT
CDR3 protein: CASGGSQRNTEAFF

CDR3 length: 15
D gene: -
clone size: few
J gene: TRBJ1-1
V gene: TRBV20-1
CDR3 DNA: TGCAGTGCTAGAGCAGCGGGGGCCCAAAGGACTGAAGCTTTCTTT
CDR3 protein: CSARAAGAQRTEAFF

CDR3 length: 15
D gene: -
clone size: few
J gene: TRBJ2-3
V gene: TRBV27
CDR3 DNA: TGTGCCAGCAGTTTCCGGGGGGCTAGCACAGATACGCAGTATTTT
CDR3 protein: CASSFRGASTDTQYF

CDR3 length: 15
D gene: TRBD1
clone size: -
J gene: TRBJ2-7
V gene: TRBV5-1
CDR3 DNA: TGCGCCAGCAGCGCGGACCGGACAGGGTCCTACGAGCAGTACTTC
CDR3 protein: CASSADRTGSYEQYF

CDR3 length: 18
D gene: -
clone size: -
J gene: TRBJ2-4
V gene: TRBV18
CDR3 DNA: TGTGCCAGCTCACCACCGGAATTAGGGGTTCTAGCCAAAAACATTCAGTACTTC
CDR3 protein: CASSPPELGVLAKNIQYF

CDR3 length: 16
D gene: -
clone size: -
J gene: TRBJ1-4
V gene: TRBV6-5
CDR3 DNA: TGTGCCAGCAGTTACAATCCCTGGACAGTTAATGAAAAACTGTTTTTT
CDR3 protein: CASSYNPWTVNEKLFF

CDR3 length: 14
D gene: -
clone size: -
J gene: TRBJ1-2
V gene: TRBV11-1
CDR3 DNA: TGTGCCAGCAGCTTCGCAGGGAGGAACTATGGCTACACCTTC
CDR3 protein: CASSFAGRNYGYTF

CDR3 length: 15
D gene: TRBD2
clone size: -
J gene: TRBJ2-7
V gene: TRBV5-1
CDR3 DNA: TGCGCCAGCAGCTTGGCCGCTAGCGGGGGCTACGAGCAGTACTTC
CDR3 protein: CASSLAASGGYEQYF

CDR3 length: 12
D gene: -
clone size: -
J gene: TRBJ2-7
V gene: TRBV3-1
CDR3 DNA: TGTGCCAGCAGCCATAATCTCTACGAGCAGTACTTC
CDR3 protein: CASSHNLYEQYF

CDR3 length: 13
D gene: -
clone size: -
J gene: TRBJ2-7
V gene: TRBV21-1
CDR3 DNA: TGTGCCAGCAGCAGGTACCAGGTCTACGAGCAGTACTTC
CDR3 protein: CASSRYQVYEQYF